This T cell receptor beta chain was recovered during a study of blood T cell repertoires in COVID-19. For the study at large: Samples of COVID-19 (acute and convalescent) were obtained from the United States, Italy and Spain. The analysed material was cDNA or gDNA that came from T cells, B-cell-depleted T cells, or PBMCs.

Germline CDR1 is SGHTA and CDR2 is FQGTGA. With 6 bases removed from V and 7 bases from J, the gap between germline ends came to 13 bases. The CDR3 spans 13 residues. Per the original methods: Reference gene primer amplification in the assay estimated nucleated cell counts. The protocol was immunoSEQ multiplex PCR, while the TCRdb copy is restricted to in-frame clones and leaves out a portion. For V, J and clone size, that table is used; D and trimming come from the DNA. Among 120,000 or so clones listed, around four fifths were seen once. The sequenced material came from peripheral blood. V gene TRBV7-3 combines with J gene TRBJ2-1; D is possibly TRBD1 (6 bases). The TCR was taken from a human donor in a cohort sampled during active COVID-19. In DNA, the CDR3 is TGTGCCAGCAGTCAGGGGCCGTGGAATGAGCAGTTCTTC. It codes for CASSQGPWNEQFF.